This TCR beta chain is drawn from a study of T cells in Graves' hyperthyroidism and ophthalmopathy. Study-wide results and limits: The model's output predicted ophthalmopathy at a median of 6.5 months prior to onset. The majority of expanded thyroid clonotypes above 0.001 also appeared in blood.

Of note for this clonotype: Its specificity is not known. Germline and junction disagree at one end, which may indicate a read error.

Authors of the study amplified TCR beta CDR3 regions from RNA transcripts. Researchers ran a first-round RT-PCR on the TCR CDR3 using the HTBI primer set. Using its own MiXCR run on the multiplex PCR reads, TCRdb lists one record per CDR3 protein. Found here are roughly 580,000 distinct CDR3 sequences, around 42% of them singletons; the top ten hold 8.2%. Germline V gene sequence: CDR1 WNHNN, CDR2 SYGVQD (reference sequence). This CDR3 region has 14 residues. Calling Graves' hyperthyroidism stable meant ophthalmopathy did not progress within 18 months. Uncontrolled infection, other autoimmune disease, pregnancy or lactation excluded patients.

Sequencing used peripheral blood or thyroid tissue (not recorded which). The chain has TRBV10-1 and TRBJ1-5; no clear D gene. The TCR was taken from a woman under 30 with Graves' hyperthyroidism. The CDR3 DNA reads as TGTGCCATCAGCGTTGCGGCCGGCAATCAGCCCCAGCATTTT. Translating gives CAISVAAGNQPQHF.